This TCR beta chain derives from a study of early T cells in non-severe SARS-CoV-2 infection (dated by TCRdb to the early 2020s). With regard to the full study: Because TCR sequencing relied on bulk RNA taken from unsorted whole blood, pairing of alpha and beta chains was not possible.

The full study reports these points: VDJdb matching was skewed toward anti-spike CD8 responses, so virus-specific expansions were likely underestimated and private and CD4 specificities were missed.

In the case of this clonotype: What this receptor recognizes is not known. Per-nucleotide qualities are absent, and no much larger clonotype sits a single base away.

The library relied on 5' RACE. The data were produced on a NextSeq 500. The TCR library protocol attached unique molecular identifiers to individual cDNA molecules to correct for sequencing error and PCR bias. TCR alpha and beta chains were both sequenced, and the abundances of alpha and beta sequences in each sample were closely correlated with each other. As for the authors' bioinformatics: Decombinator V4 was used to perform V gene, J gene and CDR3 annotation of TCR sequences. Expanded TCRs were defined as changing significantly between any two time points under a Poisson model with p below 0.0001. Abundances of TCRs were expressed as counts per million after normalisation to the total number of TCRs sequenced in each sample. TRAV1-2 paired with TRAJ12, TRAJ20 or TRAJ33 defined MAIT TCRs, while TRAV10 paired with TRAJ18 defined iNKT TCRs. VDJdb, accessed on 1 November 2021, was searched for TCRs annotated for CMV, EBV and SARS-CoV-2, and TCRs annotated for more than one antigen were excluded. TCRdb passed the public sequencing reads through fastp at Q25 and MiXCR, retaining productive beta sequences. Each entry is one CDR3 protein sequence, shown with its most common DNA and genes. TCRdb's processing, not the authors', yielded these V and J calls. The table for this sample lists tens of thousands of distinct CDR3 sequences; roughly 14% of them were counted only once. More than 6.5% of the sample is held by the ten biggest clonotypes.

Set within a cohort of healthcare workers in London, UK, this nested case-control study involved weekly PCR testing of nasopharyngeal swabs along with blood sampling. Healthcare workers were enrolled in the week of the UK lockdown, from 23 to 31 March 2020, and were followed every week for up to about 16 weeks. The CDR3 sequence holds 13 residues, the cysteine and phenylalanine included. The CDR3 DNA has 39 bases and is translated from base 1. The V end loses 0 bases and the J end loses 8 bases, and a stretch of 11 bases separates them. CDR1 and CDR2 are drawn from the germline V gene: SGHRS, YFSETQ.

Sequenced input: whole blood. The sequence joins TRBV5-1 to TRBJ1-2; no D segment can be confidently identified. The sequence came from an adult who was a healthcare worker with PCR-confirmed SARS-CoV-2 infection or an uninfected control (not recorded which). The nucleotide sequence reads TGCGCCAGCAGCTTGGTACCCGGACTCGGCTACACCTTC. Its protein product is CASSLVPGLGYTF. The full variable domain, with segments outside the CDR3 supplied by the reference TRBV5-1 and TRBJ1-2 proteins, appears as KAGVTQTPRYLIKTRGQQVTLSCSPISGHRSVSWYQQTPGQGLQFLFEYFSETQRNKGNFPGRFSGRQFSNSRSEMNVSTLELGDSALYLCASSLVPGLGYTFGSGTRLTVV.